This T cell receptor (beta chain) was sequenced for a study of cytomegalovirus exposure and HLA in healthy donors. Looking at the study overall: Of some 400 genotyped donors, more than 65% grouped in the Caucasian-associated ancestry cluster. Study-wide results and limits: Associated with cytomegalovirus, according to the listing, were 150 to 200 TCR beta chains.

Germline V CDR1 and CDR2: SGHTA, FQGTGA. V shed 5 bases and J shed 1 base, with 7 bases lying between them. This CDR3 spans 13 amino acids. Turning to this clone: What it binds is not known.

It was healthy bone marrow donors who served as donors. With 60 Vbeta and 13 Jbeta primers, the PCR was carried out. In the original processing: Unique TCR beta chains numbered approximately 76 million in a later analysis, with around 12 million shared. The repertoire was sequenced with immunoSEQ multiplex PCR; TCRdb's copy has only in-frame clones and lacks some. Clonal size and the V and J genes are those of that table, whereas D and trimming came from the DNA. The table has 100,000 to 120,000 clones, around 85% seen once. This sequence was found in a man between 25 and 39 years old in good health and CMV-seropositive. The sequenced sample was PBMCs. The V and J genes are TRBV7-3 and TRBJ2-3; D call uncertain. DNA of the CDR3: TGTGCCAGCAGCACGCAGGGCACAGATACGCAGTATTTT. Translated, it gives CASSTQGTDTQYF. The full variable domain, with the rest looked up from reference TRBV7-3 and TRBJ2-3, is GAGVSQTPSNKVTEKGKYVELRCDPISGHTALYWYRQSLGQGPEFLIYFQGTGAADDSGLPNDRFFAVRPEGSVSTLKIQRTERGDSAVYLCASSTQGTDTQYFGPGTRLTVL.